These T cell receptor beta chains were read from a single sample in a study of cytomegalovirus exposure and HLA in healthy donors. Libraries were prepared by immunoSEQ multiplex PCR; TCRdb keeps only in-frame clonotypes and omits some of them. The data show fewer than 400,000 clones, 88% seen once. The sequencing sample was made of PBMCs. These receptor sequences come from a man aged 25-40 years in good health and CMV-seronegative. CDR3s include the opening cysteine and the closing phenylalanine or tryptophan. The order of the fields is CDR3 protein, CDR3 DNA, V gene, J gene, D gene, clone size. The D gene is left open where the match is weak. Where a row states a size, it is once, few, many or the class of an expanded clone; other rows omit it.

CDR3: CSARTWLNTGELFF
DNA: TGCAGCGCCCGGACATGGTTGAACACCGGGGAGCTGTTTTTT
V: TRBV29-1
J: TRBJ2-2
D: NA
size: NA

CDR3: CASSSTGFDSPLHF
DNA: TGTGCCAGCAGTTCCACAGGTTTTGATTCACCCCTCCACTTT
V: TRBV6-1
J: TRBJ1-6
D: NA
size: NA

CDR3: CASSYSSAGGNYGYTF
DNA: TGTGCCAGCAGTTACTCGAGTGCGGGGGGGAACTATGGCTACACCTTC
V: TRBV6-5
J: TRBJ1-2
D: NA
size: NA

CDR3: CASSPNVITGANEKLFF
DNA: TGTGCCAGCTCACCAAACGTCATTACAGGGGCTAATGAAAAACTGTTTTTT
V: TRBV18
J: TRBJ1-4
D: TRBD1
size: NA

CDR3: CASSGASGANNEQFF
DNA: TGTGCCAGCAGTGGAGCTAGCGGCGCCAACAATGAGCAGTTCTTC
V: TRBV6-1
J: TRBJ2-1
D: TRBD2
size: NA

CDR3: CASSPPGQGALDTQYF
DNA: TGTGCCAGCAGCCCACCGGGACAGGGGGCCCTAGATACGCAGTATTTT
V: TRBV2
J: TRBJ2-3
D: TRBD1
size: NA

CDR3: CASSPIREGYTF
DNA: TGTGCCAGCTCACCAATCCGGGAAGGCTACACCTTC
V: TRBV18
J: TRBJ1-2
D: NA
size: NA

CDR3: CASSIDRGGFRTGELFF
DNA: TGTGCCAGTAGTATAGATCGTGGGGGGTTTAGGACCGGGGAGCTGTTTTTT
V: TRBV19
J: TRBJ2-2
D: NA
size: NA

CDR3: CASTAVVSGNQPQHF
DNA: TGTGCCAGCACCGCGGTCGTCTCAGGGAATCAGCCCCAGCATTTT
V: TRBV2
J: TRBJ1-5
D: NA
size: once

CDR3: CASSLPADTQYF
DNA: TGTGCCAGCAGCCTCCCCGCAGATACGCAGTATTTT
V: TRBV27
J: TRBJ2-3
D: NA
size: NA

CDR3: CASSRAGTGDNYGYTF
DNA: TGTGCCAGCAGTAGAGCCGGGACAGGGGATAACTATGGCTACACCTTC
V: TRBV27
J: TRBJ1-2
D: TRBD1
size: NA

CDR3: CASSVLTGSTYGYTF
DNA: TGTGCCAGCAGTGTCTTGACAGGGAGTACCTATGGCTACACCTTC
V: TRBV6-1
J: TRBJ1-2
D: TRBD1
size: NA

CDR3: CASSPGTGPSHSGNTIYF
DNA: TGTGCCAGCAGTCCCGGGACAGGTCCTTCCCATTCTGGAAACACCATATATTTT
V: TRBV28
J: TRBJ1-3
D: TRBD1
size: NA

CDR3: CASSLGAGTGNQPQHF
DNA: TGCGCCAGCAGCTTGGGCGCGGGAACGGGCAATCAGCCCCAGCATTTT
V: TRBV5-1
J: TRBJ1-5
D: NA
size: NA

CDR3: CASSELQGASYEQYF
DNA: TGTGCCAGCAGTGAACTTCAGGGGGCCTCCTACGAGCAGTACTTC
V: TRBV6-1
J: TRBJ2-7
D: TRBD1
size: NA

CDR3: CASSEDLAGGTDTQYF
DNA: TGTGCCAGCAGTGAAGATCTAGCGGGGGGCACAGATACGCAGTATTTT
V: TRBV6-1
J: TRBJ2-3
D: TRBD2
size: NA

CDR3: CASTTTTGTGGGYTF
DNA: TGCGCCAGCACCACCACAACCGGGACAGGAGGTGGCTACACCTTC
V: TRBV5-1
J: TRBJ1-2
D: TRBD1
size: few

CDR3: CASSSQGGNQPQHF
DNA: TGTGCCAGTAGTTCGCAGGGCGGCAATCAGCCCCAGCATTTT
V: TRBV19
J: TRBJ1-5
D: NA
size: NA

CDR3: CASSPGDYNSPLHF
DNA: TGTGCCAGCAGCCCAGGGGACTATAATTCACCCCTCCACTTT
V: TRBV9
J: TRBJ1-6
D: NA
size: NA

CDR3: CASSLGAGYEQYF
DNA: TGTGCCAGCAGCTTGGGGGCGGGGTACGAGCAGTACTTC
V: TRBV5-5
J: TRBJ2-7
D: NA
size: NA

CDR3: CASSELGTGTHEQFF
DNA: TGTGCCAGCAGTGAATTAGGGACAGGGACCCATGAGCAGTTCTTC
V: TRBV25-1
J: TRBJ2-1
D: TRBD1
size: NA

CDR3: CASSAGQVAYNEQFF
DNA: TGTGCCAGCAGCGCCGGACAGGTAGCCTACAATGAGCAGTTCTTC
V: TRBV6-6
J: TRBJ2-1
D: TRBD1
size: few

CDR3: CASSHDRGPPVF
DNA: TGTGCCAGTAGTCACGACAGGGGCCCCCCAGTCTTC
V: TRBV19
J: TRBJ2-1
D: TRBD1
size: NA

CDR3: CAIGKQGALSYGYTF
DNA: TGTGCCATCGGAAAACAGGGGGCGTTAAGCTATGGCTACACCTTC
V: TRBV10-3
J: TRBJ1-2
D: TRBD1
size: NA

CDR3: CASRPTGADSPLHF
DNA: TGTGCCAGCAGGCCGACAGGGGCAGATTCACCCCTCCACTTT
V: TRBV6-1
J: TRBJ1-6
D: TRBD1
size: NA

CDR3: CASGRDSYNSPLHF
DNA: TGTGCCAGCGGGAGGGATAGCTATAATTCACCCCTCCACTTT
V: TRBV27
J: TRBJ1-6
D: NA
size: NA

CDR3: CASSQDVQGRSYEQYF
DNA: TGCGCCAGCAGCCAAGATGTGCAGGGCCGCTCCTACGAGCAGTACTTC
V: TRBV4-1
J: TRBJ2-7
D: NA
size: NA

CDR3: CASSKPAGGGELFF
DNA: TGTGCCAGCAGCAAACCCGCAGGGGGCGGGGAGCTGTTTTTT
V: TRBV7-8
J: TRBJ2-2
D: TRBD1
size: NA

CDR3: CSVPRQGAQDEQFF
DNA: TGCAGCGTGCCGAGACAGGGGGCGCAGGATGAGCAGTTCTTC
V: TRBV29-1
J: TRBJ2-1
D: TRBD1
size: NA

CDR3: CASSHSSYNEQFF
DNA: TGTGCCAGCAGCCATAGCTCCTACAATGAGCAGTTCTTC
V: TRBV7-9
J: TRBJ2-1
D: NA
size: NA

CDR3: CASTQGSLAFF
DNA: TGTGCCAGCACCCAGGGGTCGTTAGCTTTCTTT
V: TRBV6-5
J: TRBJ1-1
D: NA
size: NA

CDR3: CASSVGQGSSYEQYF
DNA: TGTGCCAGCAGTGTCGGCCAGGGCTCCTCCTACGAGCAGTACTTC
V: TRBV6-1
J: TRBJ2-7
D: NA
size: NA

CDR3: CASSLSPFAGELFF
DNA: TGTGCCAGCAGTTTATCCCCTTTTGCCGGGGAGCTGTTTTTT
V: TRBV27
J: TRBJ2-2
D: NA
size: NA